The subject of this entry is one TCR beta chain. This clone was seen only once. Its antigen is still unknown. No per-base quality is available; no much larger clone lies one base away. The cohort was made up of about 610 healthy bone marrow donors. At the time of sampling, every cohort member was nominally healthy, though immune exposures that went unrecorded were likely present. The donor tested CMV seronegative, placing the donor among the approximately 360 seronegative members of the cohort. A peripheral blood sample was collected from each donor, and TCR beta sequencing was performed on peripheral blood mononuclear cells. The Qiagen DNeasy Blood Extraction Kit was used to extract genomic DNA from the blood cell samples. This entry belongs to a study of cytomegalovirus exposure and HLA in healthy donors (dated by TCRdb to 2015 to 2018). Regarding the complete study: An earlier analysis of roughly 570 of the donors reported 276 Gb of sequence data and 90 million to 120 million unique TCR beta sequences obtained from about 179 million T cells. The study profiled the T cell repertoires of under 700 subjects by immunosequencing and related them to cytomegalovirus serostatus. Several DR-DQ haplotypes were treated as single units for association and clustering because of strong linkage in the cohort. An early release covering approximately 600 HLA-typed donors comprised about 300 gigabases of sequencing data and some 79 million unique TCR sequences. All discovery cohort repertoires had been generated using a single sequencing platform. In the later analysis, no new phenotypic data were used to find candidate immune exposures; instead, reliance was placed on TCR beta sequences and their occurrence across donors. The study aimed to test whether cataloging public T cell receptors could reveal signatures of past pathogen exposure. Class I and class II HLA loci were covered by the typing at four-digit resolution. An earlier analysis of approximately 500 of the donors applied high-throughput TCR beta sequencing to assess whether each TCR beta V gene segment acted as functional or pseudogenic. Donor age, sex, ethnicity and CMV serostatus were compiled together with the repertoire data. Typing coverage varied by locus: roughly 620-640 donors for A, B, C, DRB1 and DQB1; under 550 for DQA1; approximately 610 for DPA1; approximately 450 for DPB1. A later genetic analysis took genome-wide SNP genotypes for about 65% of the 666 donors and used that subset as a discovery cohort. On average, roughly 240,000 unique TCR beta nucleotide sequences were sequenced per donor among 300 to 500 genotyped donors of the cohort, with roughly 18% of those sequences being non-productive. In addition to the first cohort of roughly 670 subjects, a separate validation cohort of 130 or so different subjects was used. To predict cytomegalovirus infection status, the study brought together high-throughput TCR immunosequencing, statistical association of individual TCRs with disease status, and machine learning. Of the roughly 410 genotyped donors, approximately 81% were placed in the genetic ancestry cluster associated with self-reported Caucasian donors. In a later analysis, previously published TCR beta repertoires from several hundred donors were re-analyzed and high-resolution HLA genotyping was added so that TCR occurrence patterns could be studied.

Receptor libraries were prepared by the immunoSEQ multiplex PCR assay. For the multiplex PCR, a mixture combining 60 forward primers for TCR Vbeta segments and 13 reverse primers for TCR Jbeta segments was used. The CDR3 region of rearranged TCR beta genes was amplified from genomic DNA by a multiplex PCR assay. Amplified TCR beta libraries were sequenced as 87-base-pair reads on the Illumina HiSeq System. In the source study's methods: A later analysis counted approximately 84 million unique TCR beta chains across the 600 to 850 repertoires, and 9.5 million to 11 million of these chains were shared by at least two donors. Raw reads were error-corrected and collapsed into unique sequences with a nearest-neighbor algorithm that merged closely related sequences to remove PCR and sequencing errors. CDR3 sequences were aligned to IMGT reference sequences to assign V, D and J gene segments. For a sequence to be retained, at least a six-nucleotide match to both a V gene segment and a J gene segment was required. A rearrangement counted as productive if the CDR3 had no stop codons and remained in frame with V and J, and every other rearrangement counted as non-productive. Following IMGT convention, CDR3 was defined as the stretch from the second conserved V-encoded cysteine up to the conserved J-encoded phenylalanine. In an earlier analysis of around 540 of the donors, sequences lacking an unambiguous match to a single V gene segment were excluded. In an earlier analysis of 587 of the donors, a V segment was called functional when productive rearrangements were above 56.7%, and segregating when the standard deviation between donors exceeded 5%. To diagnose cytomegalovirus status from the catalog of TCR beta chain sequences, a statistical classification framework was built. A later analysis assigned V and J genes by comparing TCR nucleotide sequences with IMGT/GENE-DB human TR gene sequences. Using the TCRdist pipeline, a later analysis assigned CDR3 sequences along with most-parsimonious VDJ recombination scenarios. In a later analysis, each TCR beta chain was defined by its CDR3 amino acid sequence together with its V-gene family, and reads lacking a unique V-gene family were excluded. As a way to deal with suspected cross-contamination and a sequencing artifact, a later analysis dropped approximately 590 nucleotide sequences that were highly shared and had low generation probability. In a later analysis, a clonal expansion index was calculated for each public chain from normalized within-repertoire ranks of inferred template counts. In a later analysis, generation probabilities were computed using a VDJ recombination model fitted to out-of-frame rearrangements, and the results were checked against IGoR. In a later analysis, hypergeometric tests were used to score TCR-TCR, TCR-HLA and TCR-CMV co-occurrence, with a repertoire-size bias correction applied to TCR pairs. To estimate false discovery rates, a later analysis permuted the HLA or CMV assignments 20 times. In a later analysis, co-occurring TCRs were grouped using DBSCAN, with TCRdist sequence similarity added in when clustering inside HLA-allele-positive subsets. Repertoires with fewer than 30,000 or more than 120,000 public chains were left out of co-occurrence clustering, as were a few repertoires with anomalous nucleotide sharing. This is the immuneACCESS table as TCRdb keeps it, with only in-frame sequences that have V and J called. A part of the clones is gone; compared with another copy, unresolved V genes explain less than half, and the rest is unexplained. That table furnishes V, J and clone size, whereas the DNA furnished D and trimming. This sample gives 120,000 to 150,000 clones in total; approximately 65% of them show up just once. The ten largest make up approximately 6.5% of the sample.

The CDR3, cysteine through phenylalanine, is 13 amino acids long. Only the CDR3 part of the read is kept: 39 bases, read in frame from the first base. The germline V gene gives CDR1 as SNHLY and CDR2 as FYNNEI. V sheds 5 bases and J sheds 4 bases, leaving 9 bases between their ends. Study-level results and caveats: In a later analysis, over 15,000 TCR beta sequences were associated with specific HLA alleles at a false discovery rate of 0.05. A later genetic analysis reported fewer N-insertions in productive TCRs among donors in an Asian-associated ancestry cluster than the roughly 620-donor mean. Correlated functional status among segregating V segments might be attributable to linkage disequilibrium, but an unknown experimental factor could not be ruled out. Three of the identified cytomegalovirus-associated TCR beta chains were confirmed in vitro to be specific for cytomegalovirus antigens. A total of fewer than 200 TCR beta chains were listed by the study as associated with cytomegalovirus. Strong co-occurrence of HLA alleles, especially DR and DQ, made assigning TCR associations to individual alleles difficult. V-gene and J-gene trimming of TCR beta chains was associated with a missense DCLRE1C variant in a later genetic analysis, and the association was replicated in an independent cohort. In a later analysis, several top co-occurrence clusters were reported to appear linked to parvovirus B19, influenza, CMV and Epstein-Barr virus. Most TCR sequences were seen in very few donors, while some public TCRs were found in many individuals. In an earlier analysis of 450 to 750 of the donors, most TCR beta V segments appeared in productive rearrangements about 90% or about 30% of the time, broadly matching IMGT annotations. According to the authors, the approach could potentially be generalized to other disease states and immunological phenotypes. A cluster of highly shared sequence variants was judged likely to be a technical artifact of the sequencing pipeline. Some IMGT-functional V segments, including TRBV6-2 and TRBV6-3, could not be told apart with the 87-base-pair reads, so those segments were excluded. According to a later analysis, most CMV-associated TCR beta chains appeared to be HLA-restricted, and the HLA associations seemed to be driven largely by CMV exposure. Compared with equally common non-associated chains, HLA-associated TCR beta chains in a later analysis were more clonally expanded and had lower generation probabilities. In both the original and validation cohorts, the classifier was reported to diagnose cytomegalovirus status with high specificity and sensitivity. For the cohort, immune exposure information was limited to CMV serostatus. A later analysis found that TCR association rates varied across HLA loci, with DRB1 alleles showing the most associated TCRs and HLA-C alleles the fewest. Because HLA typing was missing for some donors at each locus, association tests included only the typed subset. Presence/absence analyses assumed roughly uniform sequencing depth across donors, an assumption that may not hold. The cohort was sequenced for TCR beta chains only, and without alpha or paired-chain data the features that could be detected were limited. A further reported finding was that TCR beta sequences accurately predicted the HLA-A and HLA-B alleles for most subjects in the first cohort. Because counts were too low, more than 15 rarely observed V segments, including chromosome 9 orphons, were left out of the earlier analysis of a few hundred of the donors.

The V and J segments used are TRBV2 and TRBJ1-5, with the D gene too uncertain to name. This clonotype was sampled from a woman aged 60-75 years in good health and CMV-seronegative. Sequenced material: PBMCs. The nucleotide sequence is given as TGTGCCAGCAGTACGAGCCTTAATCAGCCCCAGCATTTT. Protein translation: CASSTSLNQPQHF.